This TCR beta chain emerged from a study of T cell clonality in common variable immunodeficiency. This clone was seen repeatedly, ten times or more. The target antigen is unknown. From the germline J gene comes the end of the CDR3, since the read stops 3 residues before it. Most patients and controls had Caucasian heritage. Whole-study results and caveats: Fewer TCRbeta clones were shared among CVID subjects than controls.

CVID and control samples used equivalent genomic DNA input. Only in-frame clones appear in the TCRdb table, and some are missing; sequencing was by immunoSEQ multiplex PCR. The specimen gives tens of thousands of clones without singletons; the ten biggest hold about 1.7%. CDR3 length equals 12 residues. Germline V gene data show CDR1 as SQVTM and CDR2 as ANQGSEA. The V gene lost 4 bases and the J gene lost 5 bases, with 10 bases spanning the gap. V gene TRBV29-1 combines with J gene TRBJ2-3; possibly TRBD1 for D (6 bases). Sample: peripheral blood mononuclear cells. The receptor's source is a person aged 18-69 years in good health. The covered CDR3 bases are TGCAGCGTTGGCATCAGGGGAGATACG. This encodes CSVGIRGDT. The entire CDR3 sequence reads CSVGIRGDTQYF.